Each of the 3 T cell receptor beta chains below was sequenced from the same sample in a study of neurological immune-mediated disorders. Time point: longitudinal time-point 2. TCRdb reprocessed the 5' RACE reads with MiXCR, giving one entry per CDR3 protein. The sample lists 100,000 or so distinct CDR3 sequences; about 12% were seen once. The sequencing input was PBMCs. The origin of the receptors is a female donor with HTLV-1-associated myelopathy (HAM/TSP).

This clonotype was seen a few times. The CDR3 spells CSARDPKHEGSTEAFF. The CDR3 nucleotides are TGCAGTGCTAGAGATCCGAAACACGAAGGGAGCACTGAAGCTTTCTTT. The V gene is TRBV20-1, the J gene TRBJ1-1; D is unclear. This CDR3 is built from 16 residues. V was shortened by 0 bases and J by 4 bases, with 18 bases between the two germline ends. The germline CDR1 and CDR2 sequences are DFQATT and SNEGSKA (reference sequence).

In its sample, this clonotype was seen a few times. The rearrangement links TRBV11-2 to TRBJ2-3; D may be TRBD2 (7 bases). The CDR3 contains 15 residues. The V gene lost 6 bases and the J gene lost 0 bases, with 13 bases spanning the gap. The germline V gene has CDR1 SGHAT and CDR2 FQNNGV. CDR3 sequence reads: CASSSGGSSTDTQYF. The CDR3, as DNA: TGTGCCAGCAGTTCGGGGGGCTCGAGCACAGATACGCAGTATTTT.

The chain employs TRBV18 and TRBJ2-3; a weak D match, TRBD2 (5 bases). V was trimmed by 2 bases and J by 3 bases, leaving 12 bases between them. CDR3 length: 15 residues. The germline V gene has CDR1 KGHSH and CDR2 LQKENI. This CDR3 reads CASSPSWAGTDTQYF. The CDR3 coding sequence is TGTGCCAGCTCACCATCATGGGCGGGTACAGATACGCAGTATTTT.